Here is one TCR beta chain with its context. Its antigen is still unknown. The data originate from a study of T cell responses to AZD1222 COVID-19 vaccine. Study conclusions and caveats: Among the donors, most were white British and more were female, and clonal diversity was possibly underestimated. Nearly half of the spike-specific TCRs reportedly recognize variant regions that carry no mutations. Seropositive at baseline were only six or seven AZD1222 recipients.

Generated by immunoSEQ multiplex PCR, the TCRdb table keeps only in-frame clones and is missing some. The sample holds tens of thousands of clones, 80% to 90% seen once. Investigators merged groups given second doses at roughly 4 or roughly 12 weeks. This CDR3 region has 15 residues. Germline V gene data show CDR1 as SGHAT and CDR2 as FQNNGV. Trimming shortened V by 6 bases and J by 1 base, and 15 bases separated the two germline ends. The receptor's source is an adult who received the AZD1222 COVID-19 vaccine. The rearrangement joins TRBV11-2 to TRBJ2-5; D is perhaps TRBD2 (6 bases). The sample consisted of peripheral blood, taken 28 days after the second AZD1222 dose. The CDR3 spells CASRPPGETQETQYF. CDR3 coding DNA: TGTGCCAGCAGACCTCCGGGAGAGACCCAAGAGACCCAGTACTTC.